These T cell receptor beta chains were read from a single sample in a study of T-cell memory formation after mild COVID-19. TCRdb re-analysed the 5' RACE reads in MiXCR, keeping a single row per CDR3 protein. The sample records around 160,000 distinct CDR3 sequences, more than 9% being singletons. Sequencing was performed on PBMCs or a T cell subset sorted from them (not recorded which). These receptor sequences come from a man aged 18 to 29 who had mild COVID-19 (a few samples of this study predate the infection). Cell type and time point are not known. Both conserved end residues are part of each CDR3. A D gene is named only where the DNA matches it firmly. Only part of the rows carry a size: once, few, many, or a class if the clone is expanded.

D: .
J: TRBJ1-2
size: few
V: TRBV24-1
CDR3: CATSLTSGFGYTF
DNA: TGTGCCACCAGCCTCACTTCAGGGTTCGGCTACACCTTC

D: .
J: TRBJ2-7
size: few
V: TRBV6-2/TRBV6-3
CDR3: CASSYTYEQYF
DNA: TGTGCCAGCAGTTACACCTACGAGCAGTACTTC

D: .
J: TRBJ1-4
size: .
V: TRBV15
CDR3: CATGEGRNEKLFF
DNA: TGTGCCACGGGGGAAGGGAGAAACGAAAAACTGTTTTTT

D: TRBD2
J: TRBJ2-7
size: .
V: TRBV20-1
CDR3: CSARFLAGRSSYEQYF
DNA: TGCAGTGCTAGATTCTTAGCGGGGAGGAGCTCCTACGAGCAGTACTTC

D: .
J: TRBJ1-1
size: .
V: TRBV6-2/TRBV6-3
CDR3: CASSYLTEAFF
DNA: TGTGCCAGCAGTTATTTAACTGAAGCTTTCTTT

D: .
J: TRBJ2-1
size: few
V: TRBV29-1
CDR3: CSVEEGRGSSYNEQFF
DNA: TGCAGCGTTGAAGAAGGAAGGGGGAGCTCCTACAATGAGCAGTTCTTC

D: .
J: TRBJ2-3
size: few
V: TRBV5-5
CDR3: CASSPLRDTQYF
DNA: TGTGCCAGCAGCCCGTTGAGGGATACGCAGTATTTT

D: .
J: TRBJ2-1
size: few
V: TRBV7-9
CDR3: CASRRDGNEQFF
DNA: TGTGCCAGCAGGCGAGATGGCAATGAGCAGTTCTTC

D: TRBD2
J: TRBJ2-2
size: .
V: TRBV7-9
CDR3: CASSWGLAGMNTGELFF
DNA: TGTGCCAGCAGCTGGGGACTAGCGGGGATGAACACCGGGGAGCTGTTTTTT

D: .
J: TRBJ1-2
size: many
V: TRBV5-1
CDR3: CASSLGRKTGKNYGYTF
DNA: TGCGCCAGCAGCTTGGGCCGGAAAACAGGGAAAAACTATGGCTACACCTTC

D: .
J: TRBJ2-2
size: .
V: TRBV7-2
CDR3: CASSGRMGTGELFF
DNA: TGTGCCAGCAGTGGCCGCATGGGCACCGGGGAGCTGTTTTTT

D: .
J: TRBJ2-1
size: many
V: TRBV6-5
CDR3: CASSPQGSHEQFF
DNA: TGTGCCAGCAGCCCCCAGGGTAGCCATGAGCAGTTCTTC

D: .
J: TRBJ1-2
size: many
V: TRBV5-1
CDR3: CASSLQGGYGYTF
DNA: TGCGCCAGCAGCTTGCAGGGCGGCTATGGCTACACCTTC

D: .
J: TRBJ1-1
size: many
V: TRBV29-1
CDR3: CSARGDAEAFF
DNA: TGCAGCGCGAGGGGGGACGCTGAAGCTTTCTTT

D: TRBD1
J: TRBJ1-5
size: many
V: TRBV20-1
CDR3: CSARDNRGGEPQHF
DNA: TGCAGTGCTAGAGATAACAGGGGGGGGGAGCCCCAGCATTTT

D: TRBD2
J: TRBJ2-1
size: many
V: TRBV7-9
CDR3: CASSLTSGGANEQFF
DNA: TGTGCCAGCAGCTTAACTAGCGGGGGGGCAAATGAGCAGTTCTTC

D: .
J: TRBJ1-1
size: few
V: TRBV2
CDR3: CASSGSEMNTEAFF
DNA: TGTGCCAGCTCTGGATCAGAGATGAACACTGAAGCTTTCTTT

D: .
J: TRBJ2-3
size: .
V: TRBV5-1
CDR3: CASSLGQGISDTQYF
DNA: TGCGCCAGCAGCTTGGGTCAGGGAATCTCAGATACGCAGTATTTT

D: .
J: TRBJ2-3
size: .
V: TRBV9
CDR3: CASSVGSGHTDTQYF
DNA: TGTGCCAGCAGCGTAGGGTCAGGACACACAGATACGCAGTATTTT

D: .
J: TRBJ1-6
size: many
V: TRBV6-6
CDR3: CASGRPPGSPLHF
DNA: TGTGCCAGCGGTCGGCCCCCGGGTTCACCCCTCCACTTT

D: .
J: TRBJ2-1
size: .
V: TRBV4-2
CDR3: CASSQDRHYNEQFF
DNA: TGTGCCAGCAGCCAAGATAGGCACTACAATGAGCAGTTCTTC

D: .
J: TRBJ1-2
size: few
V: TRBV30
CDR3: CAWSWGPSGYTF
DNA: TGTGCCTGGAGTTGGGGGCCTTCAGGCTACACCTTC

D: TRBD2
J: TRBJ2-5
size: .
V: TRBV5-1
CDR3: CASSPGRLAGPETQYF
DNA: TGCGCCAGCAGCCCGGGTCGGCTAGCGGGGCCAGAGACCCAGTACTTC

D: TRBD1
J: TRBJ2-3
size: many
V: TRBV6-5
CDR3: CASSYSTGSGTDTQYF
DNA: TGTGCCAGCAGTTACTCGACAGGGAGTGGCACAGATACGCAGTATTTT

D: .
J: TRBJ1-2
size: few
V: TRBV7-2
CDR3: CASSDAQGPGYGYTF
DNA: TGTGCCAGCAGCGACGCCCAAGGCCCCGGGTATGGCTACACCTTC

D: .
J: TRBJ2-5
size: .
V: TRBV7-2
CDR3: CASSLAPIEYQTQYF
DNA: TGTGCCAGCAGCTTAGCACCAATCGAGTACCAGACCCAGTACTTC

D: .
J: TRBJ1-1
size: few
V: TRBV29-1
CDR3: CSVRTFEAFF
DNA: TGCAGCGTTCGGACTTTTGAAGCTTTCTTT

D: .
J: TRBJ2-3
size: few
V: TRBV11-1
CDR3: CASSPNLGTPQYF
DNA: TGTGCCAGCAGCCCAAACCTAGGGACTCCGCAGTATTTT

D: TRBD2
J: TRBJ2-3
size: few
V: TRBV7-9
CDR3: CASSFVAGGPGTDTQYF
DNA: TGTGCCAGCAGCTTCGTAGCGGGGGGGCCTGGGACAGATACGCAGTATTTT

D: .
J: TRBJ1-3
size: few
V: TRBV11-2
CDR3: CASSLTETGNTIYF
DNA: TGTGCCAGCAGCTTAACGGAAACTGGAAACACCATATATTTT

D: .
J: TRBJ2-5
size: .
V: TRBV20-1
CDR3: CSASRTEYQETQYF
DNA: TGCAGTGCTAGCCGGACCGAGTACCAAGAGACCCAGTACTTC

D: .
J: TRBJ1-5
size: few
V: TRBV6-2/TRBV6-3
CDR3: CASSYSTVRSFACHF
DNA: TGTGCCAGCAGTTACTCCACAGTGCGAAGTTTTGCATGCCATTTT

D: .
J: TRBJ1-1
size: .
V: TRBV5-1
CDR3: CASSSQNRATEAFF
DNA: TGCGCCAGCAGCTCGCAAAACAGGGCTACTGAAGCTTTCTTT

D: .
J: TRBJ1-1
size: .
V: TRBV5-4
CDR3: CASSLLGAGTEAFF
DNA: TGTGCCAGCAGCTTGTTGGGGGCGGGCACTGAAGCTTTCTTT

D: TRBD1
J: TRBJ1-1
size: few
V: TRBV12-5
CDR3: CASGLDPGGGGEAFF
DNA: TGTGCTAGTGGTCTAGACCCAGGGGGCGGCGGCGAAGCTTTCTTT

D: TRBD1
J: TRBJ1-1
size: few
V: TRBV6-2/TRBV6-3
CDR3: CASSYVKGQGPLNTEAFF
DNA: TGTGCCAGCAGTTACGTGAAGGGACAGGGCCCGCTGAACACTGAAGCTTTCTTT

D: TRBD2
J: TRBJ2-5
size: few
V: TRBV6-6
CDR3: CASSYRQAGGETQYF
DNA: TGTGCCAGCAGTTACAGGCAGGCCGGGGGGGAGACCCAGTACTTC

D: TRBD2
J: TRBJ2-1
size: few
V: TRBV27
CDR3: CASLFVAGAYNEQFF
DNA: TGTGCCAGCCTCTTTGTAGCGGGGGCCTACAATGAGCAGTTCTTC

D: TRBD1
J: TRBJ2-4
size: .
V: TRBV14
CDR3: CASSQVNRGSIQYF
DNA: TGTGCCAGCAGCCAAGTCAACAGGGGAAGCATTCAGTACTTC

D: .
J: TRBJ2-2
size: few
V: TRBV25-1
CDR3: CASSERGRRTGELFF
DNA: TGTGCCAGCAGTGAAAGGGGTAGGCGCACCGGGGAGCTGTTTTTT

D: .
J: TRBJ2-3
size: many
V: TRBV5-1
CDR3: CASSFPGDDTQYF
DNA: TGCGCCAGCAGCTTCCCGGGGGATGATACGCAGTATTTT

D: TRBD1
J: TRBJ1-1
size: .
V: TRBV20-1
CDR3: CSAVTGGPNTEAFF
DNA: TGCAGTGCTGTTACAGGGGGCCCGAACACTGAAGCTTTCTTT

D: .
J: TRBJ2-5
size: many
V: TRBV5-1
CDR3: CASSAYGSGETQYF
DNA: TGCGCCAGCAGCGCTTACGGATCTGGAGAGACCCAGTACTTC

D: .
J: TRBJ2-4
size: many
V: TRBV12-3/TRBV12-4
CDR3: CASSLGSVKNIQYF
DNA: TGTGCCAGCAGTTTGGGTTCGGTCAAAAACATTCAGTACTTC

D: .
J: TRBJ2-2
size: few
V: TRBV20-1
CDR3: CSAREGGRTGELFF
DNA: TGCAGTGCTAGAGAGGGGGGTCGCACCGGGGAGCTGTTTTTT

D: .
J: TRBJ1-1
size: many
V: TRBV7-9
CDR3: CASSLTFYNTEAFF
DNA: TGTGCCAGCAGCTTGACCTTTTACAACACTGAAGCTTTCTTT

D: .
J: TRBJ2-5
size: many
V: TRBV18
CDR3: CASSPLTGHNQETQYF
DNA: TGTGCCAGCTCACCACTTACTGGACACAACCAAGAGACCCAGTACTTC

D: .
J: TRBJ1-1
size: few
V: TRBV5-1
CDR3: CASRPPGDGKKAFF
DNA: TGCGCCAGCAGACCCCCCGGGGACGGCAAAAAAGCTTTCTTT

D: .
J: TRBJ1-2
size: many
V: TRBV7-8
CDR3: CASSLEGLYGYTF
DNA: TGTGCCAGCAGCTTAGAGGGACTCTATGGCTACACCTTC

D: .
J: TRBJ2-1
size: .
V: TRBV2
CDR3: CASRPGSSYNEQFF
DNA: TGTGCCAGCAGACCCGGGAGCTCCTACAATGAGCAGTTCTTC

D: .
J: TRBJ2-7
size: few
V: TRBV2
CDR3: CASSAPRRWVYEQYF
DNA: TGTGCCAGCAGTGCCCCGAGGCGGTGGGTCTACGAGCAGTACTTC

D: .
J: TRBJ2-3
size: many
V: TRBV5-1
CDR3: CASSLGLSTDTQYF
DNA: TGTGCCAGCAGCTTGGGTCTTAGCACAGATACGCAGTATTTT

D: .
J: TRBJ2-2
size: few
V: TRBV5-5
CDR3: CASSPSPGLAGELFF
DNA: TGTGCCAGCAGCCCGAGCCCGGGGTTGGCTGGGGAGCTGTTTTTT

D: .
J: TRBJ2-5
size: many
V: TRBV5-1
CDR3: CASSLDDRAYQETQYF
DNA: TGCGCCAGCAGCTTGGATGACAGAGCCTACCAAGAGACCCAGTACTTC

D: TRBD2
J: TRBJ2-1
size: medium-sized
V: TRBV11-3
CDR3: CASSLGTSGGANEQFF
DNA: TGTGCCAGCAGCTTAGGGACTAGCGGGGGGGCCAATGAGCAGTTCTTC

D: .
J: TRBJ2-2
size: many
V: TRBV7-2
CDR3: CASNLRGPDTGELFF
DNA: TGTGCCAGCAACCTAAGGGGACCCGACACCGGGGAGCTGTTTTTT

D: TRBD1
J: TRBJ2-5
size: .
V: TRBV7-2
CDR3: CASSLGLGQGKTQYF
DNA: TGTGCCAGCAGCTTAGGACTAGGACAGGGGAAGACCCAGTACTTC

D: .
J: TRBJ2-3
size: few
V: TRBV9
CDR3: CASSVASGGDTDTQYF
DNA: TGTGCCAGCAGCGTAGCTTCAGGGGGGGACACAGATACGCAGTATTTT

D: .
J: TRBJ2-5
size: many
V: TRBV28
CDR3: CASSSRTIQETQYF
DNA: TGTGCCAGCAGTTCCCGGACTATTCAGGAGACCCAGTACTTC